This T cell receptor (beta chain) originates from a study of cytomegalovirus exposure and HLA in healthy donors. Healthy bone marrow donors supplied every sample. PCR primers comprised 60 Vbeta and 13 Jbeta primers. Per the authors' pipeline: Approximately 11 million of the about 80 million unique TCR beta chains counted in a later analysis were shared. Here immunoSEQ multiplex PCR was the method, and the copy in TCRdb shows in-frame clones only, minus some. V and J calls and clone size come straight from that table; D and trimming were deduced from the DNA. The sample lists approximately 190,000 clones, 81% occurring once. A remark on this clone: No antigen is known for it. The sample has other DNA sequences that encode this CDR3 too.

Germline V gene data show CDR1 as MDHEN and CDR2 as SYDVKM. The V end was cut by 8 bases, the J end by 6 bases, with 20 bases between. The CDR3 is 15 amino acids. Findings of the study overall: When a later analysis compared HLA-associated TCR beta chains with equally common others, the HLA-associated chains turned out to be more clonally expanded and to have lower generation probabilities. Solely CMV serostatus was available to characterize immune exposure.

This chain connects TRBV28 to TRBJ1-5, with D uncertain. Sequencing input: PBMCs. The clonotype originates from a woman aged 18-29 years in good health and CMV-seropositive. The CDR3 nucleotides are TGTGCCAGCGGGTCCCCCGGAGGGCGCTTTCAGCCCCAGCATTTT. Its protein product is CASGSPGGRFQPQHF.